These 26 T cell receptor beta chains share one sample of origin, sequenced in a study of blood T cell repertoires in COVID-19. Using immunoSEQ multiplex PCR, the repertoire was profiled, and TCRdb retains in-frame clones only, with some absent. The repertoire has some 370,000 clones, almost 90% of them found once; the top ten carry 6.5% to 8%. The sequenced material came from peripheral blood. These receptor sequences come from a young man with active or convalescent COVID-19.

The sample holds a few counts of this clone. This CDR3 is CSALTPGRPEAFF. The CDR3 DNA reads as TGCAGCGCCTTAACCCCCGGGAGACCTGAAGCTTTCTTT. V usage is TRBV29-1 and J usage is TRBJ1-1; D not resolved. The V gene's germline CDR1 is SQVTM and CDR2 ANQGSEA. The CDR3 is made up of 13 amino acids. The V and J ends lost 7 bases and 6 bases respectively, with 18 bases between them.

This rearrangement joins TRBV9 to TRBJ1-2, with D uncertain. There are 13 residues in the CDR3. Germline V gives CDR1 SGDLS, CDR2 YYNGEE. Trimming left V 2 bases short and J 7 bases short, with 12 bases between. The CDR3 region has the DNA TGTGCCAGCAGCGTGAGCGGATCGGGTGGCTACACCTTC. It yields the protein CASSVSGSGGYTF.

This clone was observed a single time. The chain has TRBV27 and TRBJ1-2; 11 nucleotides line up with TRBD1. This CDR3 has 16 amino acids. Trimming cost V 6 bases and J 4 bases; bases outside gene matches: 10. The germline V gene encodes CDR1 MNHEY and CDR2 SMNVEV (reference sequence). The CDR3: CASRGTGGWSSYGYTF. CDR3 nucleotides: TGTGCCAGCAGGGGGACAGGGGGTTGGAGTAGCTATGGCTACACCTTC.

The genes are TRBV5-6 and TRBJ1-6; D may be TRBD1 (6 bases). Germline V CDR1 and CDR2: SGHDT, YYEEEE. This CDR3 is 16 amino acids long. V was pared by 2 bases and J by 4 bases, with 13 bases between. The CDR3 loop is CASSFRGARYNSPLHF. The CDR3 DNA reads TGTGCCAGCAGCTTTCGGGGGGCGCGGTATAATTCACCCCTCCACTTT.

The rearrangement uses TRBV7-2 and TRBJ2-2; D not resolved. From germline, CDR1 is SGHTA and CDR2 FQGNSA. This CDR3 contains 15 residues. The germline V and J ends were trimmed by 4 bases and 4 bases, with 13 bases remaining between them. DNA for the CDR3: TGTGCCAGCAGCTACTTAAATCTCGGCACCGGGGAGCTGTTTTTT. Amino acid sequence: CASSYLNLGTGELFF.

This chain uses TRBV6-5 with TRBJ1-3; D is undetermined. The V and J ends lost 2 bases and 4 bases respectively, with 12 bases between them. CDR1 MNHEY and CDR2 SVGAGI come from the germline V gene. The CDR3 loop spans 15 amino acids. The CDR3 sequence is CASSYLSGYGNTIYF. Here the CDR3 DNA reads TGTGCCAGCAGTTACCTCTCGGGGTACGGAAACACCATATATTTT.

This chain joins TRBV4-1 and TRBJ1-5; 7 positions agree with TRBD1. V was clipped by 4 bases and J by 6 bases; unmatched bases: 12. Germline V gene data show CDR1 as MGHRA and CDR2 as YSYEKL. The CDR3 contains 16 residues. CDR3 region: CASSPFHPTGSQPQHF. CDR3 nucleotide sequence: TGCGCCAGCAGCCCCTTTCACCCGACAGGGTCTCAGCCCCAGCATTTT.

The chain uses TRBV9 and TRBJ2-2; the match to TRBD1 covers 8 bases. Germline V lookup: CDR1 SGDLS, CDR2 YYNGEE. After removal of 1 base from V and 7 bases from J, the junction contained 6 bases not matched to a gene. The CDR3 has 15 amino acids. CDR3 sequence: CASSVQGATVGELFF. Written as DNA, the CDR3 is TGTGCCAGCAGCGTACAGGGGGCGACGGTCGGGGAGCTGTTTTTT.

The sample holds one count of this clone. The V and J genes are TRBV3-1 (or the pseudogene TRBV3-2) and TRBJ2-5; 9 bases line up with TRBD2. CDR3 length: 16 amino acids. V lost 1 base and J lost 5; bases outside the gene matches: 8. CDR1 LGHDT and CDR2 YNNKEL come from the germline V gene (reference sequence). CDR3 in DNA: TGTGCCAGCAGCCAAGGGCTAGCGGGAAGTCGGGAGACCCAGTACTTC. Translated: CASSQGLAGSRETQYF.

This clone was observed a few times. The J gene is TRBJ1-2, the V gene TRBV11-1; 7 bases line up with TRBD1. The CDR3 consists of 14 residues. The germline V gene encodes CDR1 SGHAT and CDR2 FQDESV (reference sequence). V was pared by 4 bases and J by 4 bases, with 6 bases of the junction left unmatched. DNA of the CDR3: TGTGCCAGCAGCTCCGAGGCAGGGGGCTATGGCTACACCTTC. Its protein is CASSSEAGGYGYTF.

This chain links TRBV7-2 with TRBJ2-3, with D maybe TRBD2 (6 bases). Germline V gene data show CDR1 as SGHTA and CDR2 as FQGNSA. The CDR3 consists of 15 residues. Trimming stripped 3 bases from V and 2 bases from J, with 12 bases between. CDR3 amino acids: CASSFSGLTTDTQYF. As DNA, the CDR3 is TGTGCCAGCAGCTTTTCGGGACTCACCACAGATACGCAGTATTTT.

The rearrangement links TRBV6-1 to TRBJ1-2; 9 nucleotides agree with TRBD1. Unmatched junction bases numbered 7, after V lost 2 bases and J lost 3 bases. The CDR3 runs to 16 residues. Germline assignment: CDR1 MNHNS and CDR2 SASEGT. The CDR3 coding sequence is TGTGCCAGCAGTGAAAAATTGGACAGGGGCGACTATGGCTACACCTTC. This sequence encodes CASSEKLDRGDYGYTF.

This chain uses TRBV7-9 with TRBJ1-1, with 7 positions matching TRBD1. The CDR3 contains 18 residues. Unmatched junction bases numbered 12, after V lost 1 base and J lost 1 base. Germline values: CDR1 SEHNR, CDR2 FQNEAQ (reference sequence). CDR3 sequence: CASSLGQGGKLGNTEAFF. The CDR3, as DNA: TGTGCCAGCAGCTTAGGACAGGGTGGTAAGTTAGGGAACACTGAAGCTTTCTTT.

The rearrangement uses TRBV25-1 and TRBJ2-2; the match to TRBD1 covers 9 bases. Germline lookup yields CDR1 MGHDK and CDR2 SYGVNS. CDR3 length: 15 residues. Unmatched junction bases numbered 4, after V lost 2 bases and J lost 6 bases. The CDR3 spells CASSEGGTGSGELFF. The CDR3 nucleotides are TGTGCCAGCAGTGAAGGGGGGACAGGGTCCGGGGAGCTGTTTTTT.

This clone has only a few counts. The chain combines TRBV19 with TRBJ1-5; 12 bases line up with TRBD1. Germline loops: CDR1 LNHDA, CDR2 SQIVND (reference sequence). V lost 3 bases, J lost 6 bases, and 6 bases stayed unmatched. This CDR3 has 16 residues. CDR3 sequence reads: CASSMTGTGGTQPQHF. The CDR3 nucleotides are TGTGCCAGTAGTATGACGGGGACAGGGGGCACTCAGCCCCAGCATTTT.

The sample holds a few counts of this clone. The gene calls are TRBV10-1 and TRBJ2-5, with 8 nucleotides matching TRBD2. Germline V CDR1 and CDR2: WNHNN, SYGVQD (reference sequence). The trim removed 3 bases at V and 5 bases at J, leaving 11 bases unmatched. The CDR3 has 16 amino acids. The CDR3 sequence: CASSERSSGCGETQYF. The CDR3 coding sequence is TGCGCCAGCAGTGAAAGGTCTAGCGGGTGTGGGGAGACCCAGTACTTC.

This clone was seen a handful of times. The rearrangement links TRBV29-1 to TRBJ1-1; 8 nucleotides match TRBD1. Germline values: CDR1 SQVTM, CDR2 ANQGSEA. This CDR3 contains 13 residues. V lost 2 bases and J lost 1; bases outside the gene matches: 0. CDR3 DNA: TGCAGCGTTGAACAGGGGGCGAACACTGAAGCTTTCTTT. It specifies CSVEQGANTEAFF.

The V gene is TRBV9, the J gene TRBJ2-1; TRBD1 aligns across 9 bases. The CDR3 sequence is 15 residues long. CDR1 and CDR2 from the germline V gene are SGDLS and YYNGEE. V lost 1 base, J lost 7 bases, and 6 bases stayed unmatched. The CDR3 region is CASSVSYRGRNEQFF. The CDR3 DNA follows: TGTGCCAGCAGCGTATCTTACAGGGGGCGAAATGAGCAGTTCTTC.

The J gene is TRBJ1-2, the V gene TRBV6-1, with D hard to call. Germline V gene data show CDR1 as MNHNS and CDR2 as SASEGT. The V and J ends lost 1 base and 3 bases respectively, with 3 bases between them. The CDR3 contains 12 residues. CDR3 amino acids: CASSEVDYGYTF. For the CDR3, the DNA is TGTGCCAGCAGTGAAGTAGACTATGGCTACACCTTC.

The sample holds a few counts of this clone. The CDR3 bases are TGTGCCAGCAGTTACAAGGGGGCCGAGCAGTACTTC. Translated, it gives CASSYKGAEQYF. The chain employs TRBV5-4 and TRBJ2-7, with 7 bases that match TRBD1. The CDR3 runs 12 residues. Germline CDR1 SGHNT, CDR2 YYREEE (reference sequence). Unmatched junction bases numbered 5, after V lost 5 bases and J lost 6 bases.

The chain combines TRBV19 with TRBJ1-1; 8 bases line up with TRBD1. Germline V gene sequence: CDR1 LNHDA, CDR2 SQIVND (reference sequence). The CDR3 loop spans 17 amino acids. V gave up 2 bases and J gave up 0 bases; unmatched junction bases: 8. As DNA, the CDR3 is TGTGCCAGTAGTATAAGACAGGGGATCTTCATGAACACTGAAGCTTTCTTT. It yields the protein CASSIRQGIFMNTEAFF.

A note on this clone: The junction does not match germline at one end; this may be a read error. The rearrangement uses TRBV6-2 or TRBV6-3 and TRBJ2-1; 10 positions agree with TRBD2. Germline V gene data show CDR1 as MNHEY and CDR2 as SVGEGT. The CDR3 is 19 residues long. The CDR3 DNA is TGTGCCAGCCGTTACCCCACCCCGGGACTAGCGATCTCAGTCCATGAGCAGTTCTTC. Translated, it gives CASRYPTPGLAISVHEQFF.

V and J are TRBV21-1 and TRBJ1-5; TRBD1, the D gene given by the table, was not confirmed from the DNA. TRBV21-1 is recorded as a pseudogene. The CDR3 has 12 amino acids. CDR3 bases: TGTGCCAGCAACGGGACATTTCAGCCCCAGCATTTT. Its protein product is CASNGTFQPQHF.

The V and J genes are TRBV7-2 and TRBJ1-4; D is undetermined. CDR1 is SGHTA and CDR2 is FQGNSA in the germline V gene. The CDR3 runs 14 residues. V gave up 1 base and J gave up 8 bases, with 11 bases separating them. The CDR3 sequence: CASSLVRRGEKLFF. DNA of the CDR3: TGTGCCAGCAGCTTAGTCCGTCGGGGAGAAAAACTGTTTTTT.

V and J are TRBV24-1 and TRBJ1-2; 11 bases match TRBD1. The CDR3 has 14 amino acids. The ends lost 3 bases at V and 7 bases at J; junction bases unmatched: 3. Germline-derived CDR1 and CDR2 are KGHDR and SFDVKD. The CDR3 DNA follows: TGTGCCACCAGTGATACGGGACAGGGGGGTGGCTACACCTTC. As protein: CATSDTGQGGGYTF.

CDR3 DNA: TGTGCCAGCAGCTCTTCTAGTGCCTGGTCCTACGAGCAGTACTTC. This gives the protein CASSSSSAWSYEQYF. The V gene is TRBV7-2, the J gene TRBJ2-7; unclear D gene. There are 15 residues in the CDR3. Trimming shortened V by 4 bases and J by 1 base, and 14 bases separated the two germline ends. Germline CDR1 reads SGHTA; CDR2 reads FQGNSA.